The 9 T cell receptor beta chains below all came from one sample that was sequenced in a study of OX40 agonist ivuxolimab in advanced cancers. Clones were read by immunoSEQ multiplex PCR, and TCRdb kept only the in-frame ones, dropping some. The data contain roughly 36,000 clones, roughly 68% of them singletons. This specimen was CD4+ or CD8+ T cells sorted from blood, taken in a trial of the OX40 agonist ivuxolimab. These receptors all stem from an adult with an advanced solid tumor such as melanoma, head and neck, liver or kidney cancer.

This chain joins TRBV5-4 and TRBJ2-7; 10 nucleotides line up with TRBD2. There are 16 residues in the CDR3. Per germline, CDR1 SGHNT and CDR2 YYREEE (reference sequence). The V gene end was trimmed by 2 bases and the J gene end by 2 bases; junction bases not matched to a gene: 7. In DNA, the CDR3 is TGTGCCAGCAGCTTTGTTAGCGGGGGGACCCCCTACGAGCAGTACTTC. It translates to CASSFVSGGTPYEQYF.

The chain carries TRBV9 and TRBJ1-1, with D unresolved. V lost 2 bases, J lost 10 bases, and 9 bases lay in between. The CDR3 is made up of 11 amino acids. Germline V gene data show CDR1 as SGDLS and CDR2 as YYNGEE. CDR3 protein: CASSVSKRAFF. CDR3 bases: TGTGCCAGCAGCGTTTCCAAGCGAGCTTTCTTT.

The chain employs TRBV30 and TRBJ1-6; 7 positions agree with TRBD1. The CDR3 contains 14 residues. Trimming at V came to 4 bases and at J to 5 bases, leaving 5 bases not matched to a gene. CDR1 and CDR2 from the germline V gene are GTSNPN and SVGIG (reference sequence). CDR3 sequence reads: CAWNRGQNNSPLHF. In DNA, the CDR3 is TGTGCCTGGAACAGGGGTCAGAATAATTCACCCCTCCACTTT.

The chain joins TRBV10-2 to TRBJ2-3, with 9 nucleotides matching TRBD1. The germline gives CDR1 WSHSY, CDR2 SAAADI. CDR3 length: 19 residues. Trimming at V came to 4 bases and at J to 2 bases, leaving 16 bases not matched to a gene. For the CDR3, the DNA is TGCGCCAGCAGTGCCCGGGACAGGGCGCTGCGACGTAACACAGATACGCAGTATTTT. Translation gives CASSARDRALRRNTDTQYF.

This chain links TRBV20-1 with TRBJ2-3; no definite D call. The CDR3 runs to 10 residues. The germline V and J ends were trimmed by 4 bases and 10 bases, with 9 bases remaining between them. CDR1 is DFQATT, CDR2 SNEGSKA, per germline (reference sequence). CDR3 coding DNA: TGCAGTGCTATCCCCCTTGCGCAGTATTTT. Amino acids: CSAIPLAQYF.

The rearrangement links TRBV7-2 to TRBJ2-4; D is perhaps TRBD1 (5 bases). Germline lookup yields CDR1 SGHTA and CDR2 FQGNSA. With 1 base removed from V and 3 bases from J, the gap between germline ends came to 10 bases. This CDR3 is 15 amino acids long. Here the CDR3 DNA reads TGTGCCAGCAGCTTAGGTCAGGGTGGCAAAAACATTCAGTACTTC. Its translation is CASSLGQGGKNIQYF.

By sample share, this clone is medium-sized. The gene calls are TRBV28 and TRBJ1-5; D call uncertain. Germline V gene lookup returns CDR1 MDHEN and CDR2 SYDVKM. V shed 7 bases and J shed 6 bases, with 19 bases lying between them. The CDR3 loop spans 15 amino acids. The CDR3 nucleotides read TGTGCCAGCAACCACCGGGGAGTTTCAGGTCAGCCCCAGCATTTT. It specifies CASNHRGVSGQPQHF. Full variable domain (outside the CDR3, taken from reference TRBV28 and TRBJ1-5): DVKVTQSSRYLVKRTGEKVFLECVQDMDHENMFWYRQDPGLGLRLIYFSYDVKMKEKGDIPEGYSVSREKKERFSLILESASTNQTSMYLCASNHRGVSGQPQHFGDGTRLSIL.

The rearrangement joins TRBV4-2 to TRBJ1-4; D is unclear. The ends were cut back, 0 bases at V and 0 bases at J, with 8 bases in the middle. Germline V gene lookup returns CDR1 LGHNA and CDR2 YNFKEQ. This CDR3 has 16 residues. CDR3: CASSQDGRATNEKLFF. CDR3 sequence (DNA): TGTGCCAGCAGCCAAGATGGGAGAGCAACTAATGAAAAACTGTTTTTT.

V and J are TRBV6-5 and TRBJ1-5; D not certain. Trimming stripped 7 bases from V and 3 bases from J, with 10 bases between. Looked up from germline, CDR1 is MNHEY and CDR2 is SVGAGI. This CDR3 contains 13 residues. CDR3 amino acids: CASKGGFNQPQHF. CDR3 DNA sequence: TGTGCCAGCAAGGGAGGTTTCAATCAGCCCCAGCATTTT.